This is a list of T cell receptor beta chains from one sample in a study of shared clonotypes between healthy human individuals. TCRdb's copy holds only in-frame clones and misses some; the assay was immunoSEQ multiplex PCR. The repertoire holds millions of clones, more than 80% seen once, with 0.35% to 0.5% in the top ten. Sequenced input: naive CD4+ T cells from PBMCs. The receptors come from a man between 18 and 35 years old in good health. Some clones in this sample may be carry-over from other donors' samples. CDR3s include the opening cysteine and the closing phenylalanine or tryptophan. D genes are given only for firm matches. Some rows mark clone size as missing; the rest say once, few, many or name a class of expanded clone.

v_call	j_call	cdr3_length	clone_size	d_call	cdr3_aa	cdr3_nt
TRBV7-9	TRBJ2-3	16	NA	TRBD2	CASSIGLAGPADTQYF	TGTGCCAGCAGCATCGGACTAGCGGGACCCGCTGATACGCAGTATTTT
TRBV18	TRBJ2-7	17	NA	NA	CASSPEGGPLSSYEQYF	TGTGCCAGCTCACCCGAGGGGGGACCCTTAAGCTCCTACGAGCAGTACTTC
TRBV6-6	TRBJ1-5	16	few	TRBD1	CASSSGQGTGNQPQHF	TGTGCCAGCAGTAGCGGACAGGGGACGGGCAATCAGCCCCAGCATTTT
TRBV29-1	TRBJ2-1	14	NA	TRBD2	CSVFRLARNNEQFF	TGCAGCGTTTTCCGACTAGCGCGCAACAATGAGCAGTTCTTC
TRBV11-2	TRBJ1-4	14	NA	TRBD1	CASSPGTGNEKLFF	TGTGCCAGCAGCCCCGGGACAGGGAATGAAAAACTGTTTTTT
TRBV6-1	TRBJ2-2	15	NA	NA	CASSGGDRYTGELFF	TGTGCCAGCAGTGGGGGGGACCGCTACACCGGGGAGCTGTTTTTT
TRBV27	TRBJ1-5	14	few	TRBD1	CASSLDRGGLIQHF	TGTGCCAGCAGTTTAGACAGGGGAGGTCTTATCCAGCATTTT
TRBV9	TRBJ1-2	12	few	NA	CASSVPGYGYTF	TGTGCCAGCAGCGTACCAGGGTATGGCTACACCTTC
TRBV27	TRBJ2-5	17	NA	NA	CASSLLGPGVWKETQYF	TGTGCCAGCAGTTTGCTTGGGCCAGGAGTATGGAAAGAGACCCAGTACTTC
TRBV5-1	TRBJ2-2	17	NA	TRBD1	CASSLTKDRVNTGELFF	TGCGCCAGCAGCTTGACAAAGGACAGGGTTAACACCGGGGAGCTGTTTTTT
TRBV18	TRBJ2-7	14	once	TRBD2	CASSPRGGHYEQYF	TGTGCCAGCTCGCCGCGGGGGGGTCACTACGAGCAGTACTTC
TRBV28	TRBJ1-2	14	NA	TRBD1	CASSSGQAIYGYTF	TGTGCCAGCAGTTCCGGACAGGCCATTTATGGCTACACCTTC
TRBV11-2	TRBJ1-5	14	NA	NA	CASSLDGPNQPQHF	TGTGCCAGCAGCTTAGATGGCCCAAATCAGCCCCAGCATTTT
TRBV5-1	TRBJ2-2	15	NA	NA	CASSLLGQNTGELFF	TGCGCCAGCAGCCTACTGGGACAGAACACCGGGGAGCTGTTTTTT
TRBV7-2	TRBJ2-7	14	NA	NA	CASSPRTSSYEQYF	TGTGCCAGCAGCCCTCGGACTTCCTCCTACGAGCAGTACTTC
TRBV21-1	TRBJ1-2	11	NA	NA	CASSRVSGYTF	TGTGCCAGCTCCAGGGTAAGTGGCTACACCTTC
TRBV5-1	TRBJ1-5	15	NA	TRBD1	CASSLVTGGNQPQHF	TGCGCCAGCAGCTTGGTGACAGGGGGCAATCAGCCCCAGCATTTT
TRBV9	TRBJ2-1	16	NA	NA	CASSISAGYVGNEQFF	TGTGCCAGCAGCATCAGCGCAGGGTATGTTGGCAATGAGCAGTTCTTC
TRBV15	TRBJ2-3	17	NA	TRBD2	CATSRRLAATRTDTQYF	TGTGCCACCAGCAGGAGACTAGCGGCGACTAGGACAGATACGCAGTATTTT
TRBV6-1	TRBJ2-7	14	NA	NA	CASSGAKSTYEQYF	TGTGCCAGCAGTGGGGCGAAGAGCACCTACGAGCAGTACTTC
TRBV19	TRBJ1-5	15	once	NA	CASSMTVISNQPQHF	TGTGCCAGTAGTATGACAGTCATTAGCAATCAGCCCCAGCATTTT
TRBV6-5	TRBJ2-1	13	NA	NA	CASRAGFFDEQFF	TGTGCCAGCAGGGCAGGGTTTTTCGATGAGCAGTTCTTC
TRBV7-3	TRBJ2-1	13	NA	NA	CASSPPDRTKQFF	TGTGCCAGCAGCCCGCCAGATAGGACTAAGCAGTTCTTC
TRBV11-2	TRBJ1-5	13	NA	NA	CASSFGSNQPQHF	TGTGCCAGCAGCTTTGGTAGCAATCAGCCCCAGCATTTT
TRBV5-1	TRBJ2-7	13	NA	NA	CASSLVLEGEQYF	TGCGCCAGCAGCTTGGTATTGGAAGGCGAGCAGTACTTC
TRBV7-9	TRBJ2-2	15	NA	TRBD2	CASSYGLAGGGELFF	TGTGCCAGCAGCTACGGACTAGCGGGAGGCGGGGAGCTGTTTTTT
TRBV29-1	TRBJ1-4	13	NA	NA	CSGLVGGAEKLFF	TGCAGCGGCCTGGTCGGAGGTGCAGAAAAACTGTTTTTT
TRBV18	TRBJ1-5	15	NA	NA	CASSPWQQGDQPQHF	TGTGCCAGCTCACCGTGGCAGCAGGGCGATCAGCCCCAGCATTTT
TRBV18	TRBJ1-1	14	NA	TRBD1	CASSPRTGDTEAFF	TGTGCCAGCTCACCAAGGACAGGGGACACTGAAGCTTTCTTT
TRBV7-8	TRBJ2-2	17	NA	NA	CASSLVARIGVTGELFF	TGTGCCAGCAGCTTAGTTGCCAGGATCGGGGTCACCGGGGAGCTGTTTTTT
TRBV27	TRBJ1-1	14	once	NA	CASRGTNVWTEAFF	TGTGCCAGCAGGGGGACTAACGTGTGGACTGAAGCTTTCTTT
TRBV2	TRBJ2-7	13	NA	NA	CASVGPLTHEQYF	TGTGCCAGTGTGGGGCCGTTGACCCACGAGCAGTACTTC
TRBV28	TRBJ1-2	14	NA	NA	CASSRSHNGYGYTF	TGTGCCAGCAGTAGATCACATAATGGCTATGGCTACACCTTC
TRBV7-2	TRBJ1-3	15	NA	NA	CASSLVAREGNTIYF	TGTGCCAGCAGCTTAGTGGCCAGGGAGGGAAACACCATATATTTT
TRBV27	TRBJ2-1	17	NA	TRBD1	CASSLRVRDRGEDEQFF	TGTGCCAGCAGTTTAAGGGTCCGGGACAGGGGAGAGGATGAGCAGTTCTTC
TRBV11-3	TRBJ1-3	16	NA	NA	CASSLDGSGAGNTIYF	TGTGCCAGCAGCTTAGACGGAAGCGGAGCAGGAAACACCATATATTTT
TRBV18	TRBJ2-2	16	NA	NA	CASSGALVENTGELFF	TGTGCCAGCTCAGGCGCTCTCGTGGAGAACACCGGGGAGCTGTTTTTT
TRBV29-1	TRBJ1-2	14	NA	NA	CSVVTRLSYYGYTF	TGCAGCGTTGTTACGCGACTATCCTACTATGGCTACACCTTC
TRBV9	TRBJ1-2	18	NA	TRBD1	CASSDGQAKYRRNYGYTF	TGTGCCAGCAGCGACGGACAGGCTAAATATAGAAGAAACTATGGCTACACCTTC
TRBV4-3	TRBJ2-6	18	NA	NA	CASSQDVRQRAGANVLTF	TGCGCCAGCAGCCAAGATGTCCGGCAAAGGGCTGGGGCCAACGTCCTGACTTTC
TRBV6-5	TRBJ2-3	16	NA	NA	CASSYSPGAGTDTQYF	TGTGCCAGCAGTTACTCGCCCGGGGCCGGCACAGATACGCAGTATTTT
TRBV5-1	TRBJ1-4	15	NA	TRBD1	CASSLRQGLGEKLFF	TGCGCCAGCAGCTTGAGACAGGGATTGGGCGAAAAACTGTTTTTT
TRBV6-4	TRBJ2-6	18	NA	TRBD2	CASSDSKSGRAGANVLTF	TGTGCCAGCAGTGACTCAAAGAGCGGGAGGGCTGGGGCCAACGTCCTGACTTTC
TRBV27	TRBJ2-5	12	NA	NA	CASGLTEETQYF	TGTGCCAGCGGCCTAACGGAGGAGACCCAGTACTTC
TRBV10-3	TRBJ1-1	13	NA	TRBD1	CAIRDRDTTEAFF	TGTGCCATCAGGGACAGGGATACCACTGAAGCTTTCTTT
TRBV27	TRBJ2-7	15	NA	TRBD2	CASSLDGGSVYEQYF	TGTGCCAGCAGTTTAGATGGCGGGAGTGTCTACGAGCAGTACTTC
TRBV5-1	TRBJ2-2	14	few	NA	CASSSGVVTGELFF	TGCGCCAGCAGCTCCGGAGTGGTGACCGGGGAGCTGTTTTTT
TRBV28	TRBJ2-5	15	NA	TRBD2	CASSLGGGRGETQYF	TGTGCCAGCAGTTTAGGCGGGGGGCGCGGGGAGACCCAGTACTTC
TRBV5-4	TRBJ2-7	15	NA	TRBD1	CASSLGQDRVSEQYF	TGTGCCAGCAGCTTGGGTCAGGACAGGGTATCCGAGCAGTACTTC
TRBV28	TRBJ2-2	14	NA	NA	CASIGGAGTGELFF	TGTGCCAGCATAGGGGGAGCGGGCACCGGGGAGCTGTTTTTT
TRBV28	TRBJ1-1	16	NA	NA	CASIEGRPVINTEAFF	TGTGCCAGCATAGAGGGCAGACCAGTAATCAACACTGAAGCTTTCTTT